Described below is a single T cell receptor (beta chain) sequence and its context. Its specificity is not known. CDR1 LNHDA and CDR2 SQIVND come from the germline V gene (reference sequence). The CDR3 contains 13 residues. Trimming stripped 7 bases from V and 2 bases from J, with 10 bases between. The entry originates in a study of T cell clones after liver transplantation. Study overall: At least one year of complete immunosuppression withdrawal without enzymes over twice normal defined tolerance. Study-level results: Post-transplant time points were not standardized, so conclusions are preliminary. Post-transplant, graft-donor-reactive CD4 TCRbeta sequences in blood dropped significantly in 5 of 8 subjects.

Sequenced by immunoSEQ multiplex PCR; TCRdb stores in-frame clones only, minus some. The sample includes tens of thousands of clones, 75% to 85% seen only once; the top ten take about 0.79%. This chain joins TRBV19 and TRBJ2-3; D gene ambiguous. The receptor was isolated from a human patient who received a liver transplant. Some T cells may be the graft donor's. Sequences were derived from CD4+ T cells from blood, sampled 12 months after liver transplant. Written as DNA, the CDR3 is TGTGCCAGTATCGGCAGACTCACAGATACGCAGTATTTT. It translates to CASIGRLTDTQYF. The complete variable domain, with remaining parts taken from reference TRBV19 and TRBJ2-3, reads DGGITQSPKYLFRKEGQNVTLSCEQNLNHDAMYWYRQDPGQGLRLIYYSQIVNDFQKGDIAEGYSVSREKKESFPLTVTSAQKNPTAFYLCASIGRLTDTQYFGPGTRLTVL.